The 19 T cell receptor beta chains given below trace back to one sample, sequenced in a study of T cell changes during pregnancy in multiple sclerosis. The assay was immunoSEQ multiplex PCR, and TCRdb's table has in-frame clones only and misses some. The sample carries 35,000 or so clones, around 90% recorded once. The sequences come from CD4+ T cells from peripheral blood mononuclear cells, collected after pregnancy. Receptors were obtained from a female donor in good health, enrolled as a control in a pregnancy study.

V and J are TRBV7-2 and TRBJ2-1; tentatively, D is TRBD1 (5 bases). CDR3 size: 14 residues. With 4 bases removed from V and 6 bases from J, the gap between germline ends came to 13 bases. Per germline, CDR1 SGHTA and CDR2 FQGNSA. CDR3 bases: TGTGCCAGCAGCTACCTAAGGGGAAGCAATGAGCAGTTCTTC. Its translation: CASSYLRGSNEQFF.

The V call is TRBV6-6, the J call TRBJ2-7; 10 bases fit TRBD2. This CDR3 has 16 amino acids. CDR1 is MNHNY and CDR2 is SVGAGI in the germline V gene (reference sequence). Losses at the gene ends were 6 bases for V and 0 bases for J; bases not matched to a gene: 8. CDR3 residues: CASREASGGSSYEQYF. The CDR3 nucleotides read TGTGCCAGCAGGGAGGCTAGCGGGGGTAGCTCCTACGAGCAGTACTTC.

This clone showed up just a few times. The CDR3 DNA reads as TGTGCCAGCAGCGGGGACAGGGGGCCCTACGAGCAGTACTTC. It codes for CASSGDRGPYEQYF. The chain joins TRBV5-8 to TRBJ2-7; 12 nucleotides agree with TRBD1. V was pared by 4 bases and J by 2 bases, with 1 base of the junction left unmatched. Germline V gene sequence: CDR1 SGHTS, CDR2 YDEGEE. The length of the CDR3 is 14 residues.

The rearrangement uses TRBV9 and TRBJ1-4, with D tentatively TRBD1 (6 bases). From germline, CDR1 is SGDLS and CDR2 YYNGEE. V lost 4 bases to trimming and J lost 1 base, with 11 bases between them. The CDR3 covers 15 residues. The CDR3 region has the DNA TGTGCCAGCAGCCCCACAGGGCAAACTAATGAAAAACTGTTTTTT. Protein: CASSPTGQTNEKLFF.

CDR3 DNA: TGTGCCAGCAGTGTCGGGGTCGTACCGGGGGAAAAACTGTTTTTT. Encoded protein: CASSVGVVPGEKLFF. The chain recombines TRBV2 with TRBJ1-4; D unclear. Germline V gives CDR1 SNHLY, CDR2 FYNNEI. The CDR3 runs 15 residues. V was pared by 4 bases and J by 8 bases, with 17 bases between. Combining the CDR3 with reference TRBV2 and TRBJ1-4 gives the whole variable domain EPEVTQTPSHQVTQMGQEVILRCVPISNHLYFYWYRQILGQKVEFLVSFYNNEISEKSEIFDDQFSVERPDGSNFTLKIRSTKLEDSAMYFCASSVGVVPGEKLFFGSGTQLSVL.

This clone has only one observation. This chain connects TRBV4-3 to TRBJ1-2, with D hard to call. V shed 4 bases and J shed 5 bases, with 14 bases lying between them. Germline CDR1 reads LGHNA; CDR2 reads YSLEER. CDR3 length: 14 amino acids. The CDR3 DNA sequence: TGCGCCAGCAGCCCCGCCGGGTCGGGGTATGGCTACACCTTC. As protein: CASSPAGSGYGYTF.

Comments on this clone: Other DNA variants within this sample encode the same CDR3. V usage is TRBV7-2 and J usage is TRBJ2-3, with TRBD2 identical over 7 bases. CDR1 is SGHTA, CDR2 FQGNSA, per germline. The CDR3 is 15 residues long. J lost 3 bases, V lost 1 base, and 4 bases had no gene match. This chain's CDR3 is CASSLVGGGTDTQYF. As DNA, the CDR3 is TGTGCCAGCAGCTTAGTTGGGGGGGGAACAGATACGCAGTATTTT. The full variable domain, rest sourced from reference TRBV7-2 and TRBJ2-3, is GAGVSQSPSNKVTEKGKDVELRCDPISGHTALYWYRQSLGQGLEFLIYFQGNSAPDKSGLPSDRFSAERTGGSVSTLTIQRTQQEDSAVYLCASSLVGGGTDTQYFGPGTRLTVL.

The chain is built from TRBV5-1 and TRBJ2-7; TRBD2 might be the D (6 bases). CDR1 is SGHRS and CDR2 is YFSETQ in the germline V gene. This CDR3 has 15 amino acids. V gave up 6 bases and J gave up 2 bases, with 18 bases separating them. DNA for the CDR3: TGCGCCAGCAACCCCCACGGGGGACCGACCTACGAGCAGTACTTC. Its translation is CASNPHGGPTYEQYF.

The CDR3 DNA reads TGTGCCAGCAGTCAGGGACAGGGGCCCTACGAGCAGTACTTC. This codes for CASSQGQGPYEQYF. The chain couples TRBV6-5 to TRBJ2-7; 10 nucleotides line up with TRBD1. The CDR3 totals 14 residues. Germline values: CDR1 MNHEY, CDR2 SVGAGI. The trim removed 5 bases at V and 2 bases at J, leaving 3 bases unmatched.

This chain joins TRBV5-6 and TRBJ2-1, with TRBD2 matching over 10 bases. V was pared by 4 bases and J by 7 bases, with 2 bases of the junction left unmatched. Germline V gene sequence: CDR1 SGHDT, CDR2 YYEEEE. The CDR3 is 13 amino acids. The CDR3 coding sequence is TGTGCCAGCAGCACGGGACTAGCGAATGAGCAGTTCTTC. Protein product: CASSTGLANEQFF.

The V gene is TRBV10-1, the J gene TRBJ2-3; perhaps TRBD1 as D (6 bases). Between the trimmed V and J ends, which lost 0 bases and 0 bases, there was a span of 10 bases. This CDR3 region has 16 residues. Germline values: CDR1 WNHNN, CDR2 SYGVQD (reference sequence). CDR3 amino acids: CASSESRGGSTDTQYF. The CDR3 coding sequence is TGCGCCAGCAGTGAGTCCAGGGGCGGTAGCACAGATACGCAGTATTTT.

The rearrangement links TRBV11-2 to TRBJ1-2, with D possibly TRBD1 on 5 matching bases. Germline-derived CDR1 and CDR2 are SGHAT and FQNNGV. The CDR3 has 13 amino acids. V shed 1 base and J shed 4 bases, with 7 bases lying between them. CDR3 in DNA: TGTGCCAGCAGCTTAGCCCAGGGCTATGGCTACACCTTC. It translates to CASSLAQGYGYTF.

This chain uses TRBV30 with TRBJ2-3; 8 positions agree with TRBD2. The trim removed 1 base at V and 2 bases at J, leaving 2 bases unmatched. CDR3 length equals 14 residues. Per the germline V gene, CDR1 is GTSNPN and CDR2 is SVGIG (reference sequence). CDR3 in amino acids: CAWSETSDTDTQYF. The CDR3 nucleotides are TGTGCCTGGAGTGAGACTAGCGACACAGATACGCAGTATTTT.

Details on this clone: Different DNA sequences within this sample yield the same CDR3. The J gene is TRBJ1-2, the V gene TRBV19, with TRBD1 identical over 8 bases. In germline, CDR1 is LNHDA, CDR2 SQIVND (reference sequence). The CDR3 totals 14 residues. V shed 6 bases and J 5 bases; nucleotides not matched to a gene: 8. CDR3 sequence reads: CASRGGTGPYGYTF. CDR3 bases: TGTGCCAGTAGGGGGGGGACAGGACCTTATGGCTACACCTTC.

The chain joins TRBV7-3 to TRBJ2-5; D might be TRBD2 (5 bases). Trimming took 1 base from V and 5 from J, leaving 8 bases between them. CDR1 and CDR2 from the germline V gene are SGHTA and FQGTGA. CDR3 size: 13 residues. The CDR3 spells CASSLSPGETQYF. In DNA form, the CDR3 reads TGTGCCAGCAGCTTAAGTCCGGGGGAGACCCAGTACTTC.

The CDR3 DNA reads as TGTGCCAGTAGTATACAGGGAATGGGGGAGCAGTACTTC. It specifies CASSIQGMGEQYF. The chain couples TRBV19 to TRBJ2-7, with D possibly TRBD1 on 5 matching bases. With 2 bases removed from V and 7 bases from J, the gap between germline ends came to 12 bases. CDR3 length equals 13 residues. Germline V gene sequence: CDR1 LNHDA, CDR2 SQIVND (reference sequence).

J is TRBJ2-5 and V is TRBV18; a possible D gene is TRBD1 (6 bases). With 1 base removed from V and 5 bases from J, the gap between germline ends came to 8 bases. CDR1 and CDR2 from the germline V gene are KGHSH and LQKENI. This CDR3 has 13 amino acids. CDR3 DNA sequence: TGTGCCAGCTCACCACAGGGGGTTGAGACCCAGTACTTC. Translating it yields CASSPQGVETQYF.

The CDR3 loop reads CASTEPLYGGYTF. The CDR3 DNA is TGTGCCAGCACCGAACCCTTATACGGTGGCTACACCTTC. The V gene is TRBV28, the J gene TRBJ1-2; D ambiguous. This CDR3 has 13 amino acids. V dropped 7 bases and J dropped 7 bases, with 16 bases sitting between them. Germline V gives CDR1 MDHEN, CDR2 SYDVKM.

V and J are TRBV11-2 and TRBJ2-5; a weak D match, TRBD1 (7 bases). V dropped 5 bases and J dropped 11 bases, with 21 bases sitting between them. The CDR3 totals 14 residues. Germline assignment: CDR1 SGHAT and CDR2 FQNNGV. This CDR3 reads CASSRPRTGGEQYF. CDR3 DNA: TGTGCCAGCAGCCGCCCCCGGACAGGCGGGGAGCAGTACTTC.